This is a list of T cell receptor beta chains from one sample in a study of cytomegalovirus exposure and HLA in healthy donors. Sequenced by immunoSEQ multiplex PCR; TCRdb stores in-frame clones only, minus some. The table records 90,000 to 110,000 clones, around 87% of them present only once. The sequenced sample consisted of PBMCs. The receptor set was obtained from a woman under 30 in good health and CMV-seropositive. CDR3s leave out the opening cysteine and the closing phenylalanine or tryptophan. A D gene is named only where the DNA matches it firmly.

j_call d_call v_call cdr3_aa
TRBJ1-2 TRBD1 TRBV9 ASSVGQGSGGYT
TRBJ1-6 NA TRBV28 ASSYAVSPLH
TRBJ1-5 TRBD1 TRBV29-1 SVSGTASNQPQH
TRBJ1-1 TRBD1 TRBV6-6 ASSKRTGLNTEAF
TRBJ2-1 TRBD2 TRBV9 ASSVSGGAPNEQF
TRBJ1-1 NA TRBV7-2 ASRRSMNTEAF
TRBJ2-3 TRBD2 TRBV11-3 ASSASLAGGSTDTQY
TRBJ2-7 TRBD2 TRBV6-6 ASNDGEGARHEQY
TRBJ2-7 NA TRBV7-9 ASSLRSGKQY
TRBJ2-7 TRBD2 TRBV7-8 ASSLETGGSYEQY
TRBJ2-7 NA TRBV11-2 ASSPRTYEQY
TRBJ1-1 TRBD1 TRBV19 ASSAGAGGEAF
TRBJ2-2 NA TRBV5-6 ASSWRGGELF
TRBJ2-1 TRBD1 TRBV30 ACITTGTSYNEQF
TRBJ2-3 NA TRBV5-6 ASSPRRARSVVTDTQY
TRBJ1-4 NA TRBV6-5 ASSYQTVATNEKLF
TRBJ2-1 TRBD2 TRBV13 ASSPSRESGIIFINEQF
TRBJ1-6 NA TRBV11-3 ASRQERSPLH
TRBJ1-6 TRBD1 TRBV19 ASSTGQGTSPLH
TRBJ1-1 TRBD1 TRBV4-1 ASSQRPGQGFMNTEAF
TRBJ2-7 TRBD2 TRBV5-5 ASSLTSGYEQY
TRBJ2-1 TRBD2 TRBV9 ASSAEGGEQF
TRBJ1-1 NA TRBV7-8 ASSLEYRGGRAF
TRBJ1-1 TRBD1 TRBV30 AWSVWGTGSNTEAF
TRBJ1-2 NA TRBV5-4 ASSLNYGYT
TRBJ2-2 NA TRBV4-2 ASSLLPNTGELF
TRBJ1-3 NA TRBV11-2 ASSFFRGTGNTIY
TRBJ2-7 NA TRBV21-1 ASSSRTLQGMYEQY
TRBJ2-7 TRBD1 TRBV4-1 ASSKGWGQASHEQY
TRBJ2-5 NA TRBV11-2 ASSLVWRQQETQY
TRBJ2-1 NA TRBV5-1 ASTAMTVSYNEQF
TRBJ2-5 TRBD1 TRBV28 ASSTGTGGRETQY
TRBJ1-2 NA TRBV5-8 ASSLMGSGGLYGYT
TRBJ1-1 NA TRBV28 ASSLATGLAEAF
TRBJ2-7 TRBD1 TRBV11-3 ASSRDRGRPSYEQY
TRBJ1-3 TRBD1 TRBV4-1 ASSQAGGGLGDTIY
TRBJ2-2 NA TRBV27 ASSPHRENTGELF
TRBJ1-1 NA TRBV5-6 ASSFLNTEAF
TRBJ2-7 NA TRBV6-1 ASSEDVRRSSYEQY
TRBJ2-4 NA TRBV18 ASSPLLMGSRA
TRBJ2-5 NA TRBV28 ASSRSRGQETQY
TRBJ1-2 NA TRBV5-1 ASSLAGGNGYT
TRBJ2-1 TRBD1 TRBV23-1 ASSPPDRGAYNEQF
TRBJ2-4 TRBD1 TRBV28 ASRADRGQNIQY
TRBJ1-1 TRBD1 TRBV18 ASSRTDRDTEAF
TRBJ1-1 TRBD1 TRBV10-2 ASFRTGRNTEAF
TRBJ2-5 TRBD2 TRBV2 ASSGGLAGGPGETQY
TRBJ1-2 NA TRBV11-2 ASSLSDGANYGYT
TRBJ2-1 NA TRBV7-3 ASSLTFSTYNEQF
TRBJ2-1 NA TRBV7-9 ASSPQGSYNEQF
TRBJ2-3 NA TRBV10-1 ASTFGGPTDTQY
TRBJ1-2 TRBD1 TRBV5-1 ASSLTGEYGYT
TRBJ1-2 NA TRBV30 AWREIGAGRANYGYT
TRBJ2-7 NA TRBV7-9 ASSREAGEQY
TRBJ2-5 TRBD2 TRBV2 ASSLGAGAGTSGSGRETQY
TRBJ2-1 TRBD2 TRBV5-1 ASSQGAGVYNEQF
TRBJ2-7 NA TRBV16 ASSQTAGRRSSYEQY